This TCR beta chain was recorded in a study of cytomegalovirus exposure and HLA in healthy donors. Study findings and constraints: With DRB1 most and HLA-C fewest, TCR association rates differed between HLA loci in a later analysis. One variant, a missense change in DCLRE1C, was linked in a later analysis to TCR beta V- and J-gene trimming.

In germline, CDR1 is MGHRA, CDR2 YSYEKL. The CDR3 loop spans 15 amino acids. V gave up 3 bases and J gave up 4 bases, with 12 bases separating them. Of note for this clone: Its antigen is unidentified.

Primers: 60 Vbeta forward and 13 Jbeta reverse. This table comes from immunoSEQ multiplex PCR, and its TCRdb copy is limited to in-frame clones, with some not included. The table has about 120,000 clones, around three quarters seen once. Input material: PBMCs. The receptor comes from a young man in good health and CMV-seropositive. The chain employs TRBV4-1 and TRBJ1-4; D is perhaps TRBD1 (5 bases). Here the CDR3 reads CASSHGGAGNEKLFF. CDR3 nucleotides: TGCGCCAGCAGCCACGGAGGGGCAGGTAATGAAAAACTGTTTTTT.